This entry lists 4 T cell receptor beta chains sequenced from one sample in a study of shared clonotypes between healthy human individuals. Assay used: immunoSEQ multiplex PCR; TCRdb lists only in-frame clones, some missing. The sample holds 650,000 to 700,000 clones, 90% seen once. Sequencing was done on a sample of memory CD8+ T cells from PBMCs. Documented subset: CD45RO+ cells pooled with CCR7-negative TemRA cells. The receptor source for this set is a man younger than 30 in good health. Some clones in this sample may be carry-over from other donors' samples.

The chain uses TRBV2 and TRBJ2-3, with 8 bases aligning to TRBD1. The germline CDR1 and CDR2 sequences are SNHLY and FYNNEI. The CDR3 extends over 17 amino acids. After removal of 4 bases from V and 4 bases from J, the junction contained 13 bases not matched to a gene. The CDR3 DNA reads TGTGCCAGCAGTGTTCACCAGACAGGGGTGGAGCCAGATACGCAGTATTTT. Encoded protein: CASSVHQTGVEPDTQYF.

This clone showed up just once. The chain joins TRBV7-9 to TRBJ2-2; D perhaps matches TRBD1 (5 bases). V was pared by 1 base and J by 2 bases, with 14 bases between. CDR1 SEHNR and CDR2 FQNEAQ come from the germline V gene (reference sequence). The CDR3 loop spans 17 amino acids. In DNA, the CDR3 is TGTGCCAGCAGCTTAGGAGGCAGGGTTGTAAACACCGGGGAGCTGTTTTTT. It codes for CASSLGGRVVNTGELFF.

The CDR3, as DNA: TGTGCCAGCAGCCTCTGGGGGTCTGGAGCATTCGATGAGCAGTTCTTC. Protein product: CASSLWGSGAFDEQFF. The chain is built from TRBV14 and TRBJ2-1; D possibly matches TRBD1 or TRBD2 (5 bases each). CDR1 and CDR2 (germline): SGHDN, FVKESK. Trimming took off 4 bases at V and 8 bases at J, with 21 bases between the two ends. This CDR3 has 16 amino acids.

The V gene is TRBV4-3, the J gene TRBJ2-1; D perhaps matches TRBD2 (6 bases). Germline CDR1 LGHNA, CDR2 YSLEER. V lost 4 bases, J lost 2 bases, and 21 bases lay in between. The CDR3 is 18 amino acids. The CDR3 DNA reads TGCGCCAGCAGCCCCTCTTTCCCGCGCGGGGCCACCTACAATGAGCAGTTCTTC. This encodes CASSPSFPRGATYNEQFF.